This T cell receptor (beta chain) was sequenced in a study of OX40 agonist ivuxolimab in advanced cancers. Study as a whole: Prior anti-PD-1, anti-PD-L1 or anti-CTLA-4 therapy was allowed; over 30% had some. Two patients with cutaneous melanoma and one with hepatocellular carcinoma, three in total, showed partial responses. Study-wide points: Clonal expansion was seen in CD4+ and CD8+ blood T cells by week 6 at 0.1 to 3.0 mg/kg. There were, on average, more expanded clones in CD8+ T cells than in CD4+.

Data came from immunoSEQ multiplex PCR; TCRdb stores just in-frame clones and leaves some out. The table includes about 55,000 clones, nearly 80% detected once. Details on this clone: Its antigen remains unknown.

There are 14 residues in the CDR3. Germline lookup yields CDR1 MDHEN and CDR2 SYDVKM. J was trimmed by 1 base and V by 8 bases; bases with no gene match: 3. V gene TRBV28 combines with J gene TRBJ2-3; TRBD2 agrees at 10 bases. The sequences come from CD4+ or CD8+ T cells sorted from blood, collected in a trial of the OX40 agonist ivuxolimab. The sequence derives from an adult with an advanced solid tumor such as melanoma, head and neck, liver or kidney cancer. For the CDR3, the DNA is TGTGCCAGCGAGGGGACTAGCGGCACAGATACGCAGTATTTT. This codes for CASEGTSGTDTQYF.